The clone carrying this TCR beta chain was seen only once. Its antigen is not known. Alongside a J-beta primer mix, a sample-barcoded 5' primer served in a second PCR lasting about 7 to 11 cycles. Each single sample gave us at least 3 million CDR3-containing paired-end reads. MiXCR, applied by TCRdb to the 5' RACE reads, yields one record per CDR3 protein. The data show 1.5 million to 1.8 million distinct CDR3 sequences, with approximately 43% seen just once and about 4% held by the top ten. These data belong to a study of blood T cells in healthy people across ages. Study observations and caveats: Long-lived donors exceeded aged donors in naive CD4+ cells and diversity. Roughly linear declines in TCR beta diversity per million T cells occurred with age.

The germline CDR1 and CDR2 sequences are SQVTM and ANQGSEA. The CDR3 length is 16 residues. Trimming took off 1 base at V and 3 bases at J, with 16 bases between the two ends. The sample comprised blood. This receptor was identified in a woman between 18 and 29 years old in good health. The rearrangement links TRBV29-1 to TRBJ2-1; a weak D match, TRBD2 (6 bases). CDR3 bases: TGCAGCGTTGAAGGGCTGGCGGGGCGGGACTACAATGAGCAGTTCTTC. This gives the protein CSVEGLAGRDYNEQFF.